A selection of T cell receptor beta chains follows, all from one sample in a study of T-cell reconstitution after alpha-beta-depleted transplantation in children. One entry per CDR3 protein, called by TCRdb with MiXCR from the PCR reads. Among hundreds of thousands of distinct CDR3 sequences listed, 9.5% to 13% were seen once. Sequenced here: peripheral blood, sampled 180 days after TCRalphabeta/CD19-depleted stem cell transplant. These receptors all stem from a male patient between 2 and 9 years old who had a stem cell transplant for chronic granulomatous disease, so the T cells may come from the graft donor. Each CDR3 is given with its conserved first and last residue. D genes are given only for firm matches. For some rows the clone size is stated as once, few or many, or as a class when expanded; others skip it.

J | V | size | D | CDR3 | DNA
TRBJ2-5 | TRBV6-2/TRBV6-3 | many | . | CASSYWGSPQETQYF | TGTGCCAGCAGTTATTGGGGGAGCCCCCAAGAGACCCAGTACTTC
TRBJ2-2 | TRBV21-1 | many | . | CASSKYMAGGGTGELFF | TGTGCCAGCAGCAAATATATGGCAGGGGGTGGGACCGGGGAGCTGTTTTTT
TRBJ2-1 | TRBV3-1 | many | TRBD2 | CASSPNGASGQSEQFF | TGTGCCAGCAGCCCGAACGGGGCTAGCGGGCAGAGTGAGCAGTTCTTC
TRBJ2-7 | TRBV29-1 | many | TRBD2 | CSVESPSGGGEQYF | TGCAGCGTTGAGTCGCCTAGCGGGGGTGGTGAGCAGTACTTC
TRBJ2-1 | TRBV5-5 | many | TRBD2 | CASIGGGLAIYNEQFF | TGTGCCAGCATCGGCGGGGGACTAGCGATCTACAATGAGCAGTTCTTC
TRBJ2-7 | TRBV20-1 | many | . | CSASTWHNGVFQQYF | TGCAGTGCTAGTACTTGGCATAACGGAGTTTTCCAGCAGTACTTC
TRBJ2-2 | TRBV5-1 | many | . | CASSFRGDYTGELFF | TGCGCCAGCAGCTTCAGGGGTGATTACACCGGGGAGCTGTTTTTT
TRBJ2-7 | TRBV10-1 | many | . | CASSVGPTYEQYF | TGCGCCAGCAGTGTGGGTCCGACCTACGAGCAGTACTTC
TRBJ2-7 | TRBV28 | many | TRBD1 | CASSLSEGTGLYF | TGTGCCAGCAGTTTAAGTGAGGGGACAGGGTTGTACTTC
TRBJ2-7 | TRBV4-3 | many | TRBD1 | CASGQGSSYEQYF | TGCGCCAGTGGACAGGGGAGCTCCTACGAGCAGTACTTC
TRBJ2-1 | TRBV12-3/TRBV12-4 | . | TRBD2 | CASTKGLAGINEQFF | TGTGCCAGCACCAAGGGGCTAGCGGGGATAAATGAGCAGTTCTTC
TRBJ1-5 | TRBV20-1 | many | . | CSVGGSPNQPQHF | TGCAGTGTTGGAGGGTCCCCCAATCAGCCCCAGCATTTT
TRBJ2-1 | TRBV14 | few | . | CASSQAVPSDVNNEQFF | TGTGCCAGCAGCCAAGCGGTCCCTTCGGATGTAAACAATGAGCAGTTCTTC
TRBJ2-2 | TRBV12-3/TRBV12-4 | many | TRBD1 | CASRFDRDFYQGGELFF | TGTGCCAGCAGATTCGACAGGGATTTCTACCAAGGCGGGGAGCTGTTTTTT
TRBJ1-1 | TRBV12-3/TRBV12-4 | many | . | CASSVTMNTEAFF | TGTGCCAGCAGCGTCACCATGAACACTGAAGCTTTCTTT
TRBJ2-2 | TRBV20-1 | . | . | CSARRGEGGELFF | TGCAGTGCTAGAAGGGGGGAGGGGGGGGAGCTGTTTTTT
TRBJ2-1 | TRBV7-8 | many | TRBD2 | CASSPRLAGTYNEQFF | TGTGCCAGCAGCCCCCGACTAGCGGGGACCTACAATGAGCAGTTCTTC
TRBJ2-2 | TRBV30 | many | TRBD2 | CAWSGTSGREGKAGELFF | TGTGCCTGGAGTGGGACTAGCGGGAGAGAGGGGAAGGCCGGGGAGCTGTTTTTT
TRBJ2-7 | TRBV20-1 | few | TRBD2 | CSTLAGPYEQYF | TGCAGTACCCTAGCGGGACCCTACGAGCAGTACTTC
TRBJ2-3 | TRBV7-9 | many | . | CASSLERPDTQYF | TGTGCCAGCAGCTTAGAACGGCCAGATACGCAGTATTTT
TRBJ2-5 | TRBV14 | many | . | CASSRMLRETQYF | TGTGCCAGCAGCCGAATGTTGCGCGAGACCCAGTACTTC
TRBJ1-1 | TRBV19 | . | . | CASKRTGRPEAFF | TGTGCCAGTAAGCGGACGGGCCGACCTGAAGCTTTCTTT